Detailed here is one TCR beta chain. The clone's antigen remains unknown. Qualities for individual bases were not recorded, and no much larger clone is one base off. Relative to germline, V is missing 5 bases and J is missing 2 bases, with 6 bases of the junction outside any gene match. Taken from cysteine to phenylalanine, the CDR3 has 15 residues. The CDR3 DNA has 45 bases and is translated from base 1. Per the germline V gene (reference sequence), SGHAT is the CDR1 and FQDESV is the CDR2. The sample belongs to a study of cytomegalovirus exposure and HLA in healthy donors (dated by TCRdb to 2016 to 2017). The study in broad terms: According to an earlier analysis of a few hundred of the donors, 200 million or so T cells yielded 117 million unique TCR beta sequences and about 300 Gb of sequence data. To decide whether each TCR beta V gene segment behaved as functional or pseudogenic, an earlier analysis of over 500 of the donors relied on high-throughput TCR beta sequencing. Both class I and class II loci were covered by HLA typing, at four-digit resolution. A later analysis re-examined previously published TCR beta repertoires from 600 to 700 donors and added high-resolution HLA genotyping to investigate patterns of TCR occurrence. Typing coverage varied by locus: about 620-640 donors for A, B, C, DRB1 and DQB1; roughly 560 for DQA1; 606 for DPA1; around 490 for DPB1. In the later analysis, no new phenotypic data were used to find candidate immune exposures; instead, reliance was placed on TCR beta sequences and their occurrence across donors. Genome-wide SNP genotypes for about 65% of the 666 donors were used in a later genetic analysis, which treated that subset as a discovery cohort. All discovery cohort repertoires had been generated using a single sequencing platform. Among some 410 genotyped donors of the cohort, an average of around 240,000 unique TCR beta nucleotide sequences was sequenced per donor, of which approximately 19% were non-productive. A separate validation cohort of 90 to 150 different subjects was used in addition to the approximately 700-subject first cohort. Roughly 5 DR-DQ haplotypes were handled as single units for association and clustering because linkage in the cohort was strong. Roughly 300 gigabases of sequencing data and around 80 million unique TCR sequences made up an early release that covered under 750 HLA-typed donors. The study combined high-throughput TCR immunosequencing, statistical association of individual TCRs with disease status, and machine learning to predict cytomegalovirus infection status. The study aimed to test whether signatures of past pathogen exposure could be identified by cataloging public T cell receptors. Donor age, sex, ethnicity and CMV serostatus were compiled together with the repertoire data. Of the roughly 400 genotyped donors, around 81% fell in the genetic ancestry cluster associated with self-reported Caucasian donors. The T cell repertoires of around 730 subjects were profiled by immunosequencing and related to cytomegalovirus serostatus. Overall study outcomes, separate from this receptor: In a later analysis, about 16,000 TCR beta sequences were associated with specific HLA alleles at a false discovery rate of 0.05. A few of the identified cytomegalovirus-associated TCR beta chains were confirmed in vitro to be specific for cytomegalovirus antigens. CMV serostatus was the only immune exposure information available for the cohort. Because some donors lacked HLA typing at each locus, the association tests relied only on the typed subset. Some IMGT-functional V segments, including TRBV6-2 and TRBV6-3, could not be distinguished by the 87-base-pair reads and were therefore excluded. A further reported finding was that TCR beta sequences accurately predicted the HLA-A and HLA-B alleles for most subjects in the first cohort. Most TCR sequences were observed very rarely across donors, whereas some public TCRs were present in many individuals. In the study, approximately 150 TCR beta chains were listed as associated with cytomegalovirus. In a later analysis, most CMV-associated TCR beta chains were found to appear HLA-restricted, with HLA associations seemingly driven largely by CMV exposure. It was suggested by the authors that the approach could potentially be generalized to other disease states and immunological phenotypes. Compared with equally common non-associated chains, HLA-associated TCR beta chains in a later analysis were more clonally expanded and had lower generation probabilities. In a later analysis, several top co-occurrence clusters were reported to appear linked to parvovirus B19, influenza, CMV and Epstein-Barr virus. Presence/absence analyses assumed roughly uniform sequencing depth across donors, an assumption that may not hold. Broadly in line with IMGT annotations, most TCR beta V segments showed up in productive rearrangements about 90% or about 30% of the time in an earlier analysis of around 550 of the donors. An association between a missense DCLRE1C variant and V-gene and J-gene trimming of TCR beta chains was found in a later genetic analysis and replicated in an independent cohort. Approximately 18 rarely observed V segments, including chromosome 9 orphons, were excluded from the earlier analysis of 550 to 700 of the donors because counts were too low. When HLA alleles, especially DR and DQ, strongly co-occurred, TCR associations were difficult to assign to individual alleles. The classifier was reported to diagnose cytomegalovirus status with high specificity and sensitivity in both the original cohort and the validation cohort. Correlated functional status among segregating V segments might be attributable to linkage disequilibrium, but an unknown experimental factor could not be ruled out. In a later analysis, the rate of TCR association differed among HLA loci, with DRB1 alleles having the most associated TCRs and HLA-C alleles having the fewest. A later genetic analysis reported fewer N-insertions in productive TCRs among donors in an Asian-associated ancestry cluster than the roughly 720-donor mean. A group of highly shared sequence variants was considered likely to be a technical artifact of the sequencing pipeline. In this cohort, only TCR beta chains were sequenced, and detectable features were limited by the absence of alpha or paired-chain data.

Receptors were amplified or captured by the immunoSEQ multiplex PCR assay. The multiplex PCR relied on a mix of 60 forward primers for TCR Vbeta segments and 13 reverse primers for TCR Jbeta segments. The CDR3 region of rearranged TCR beta genes was amplified from genomic DNA by a multiplex PCR assay. The amplified TCR beta libraries were sequenced on the Illumina HiSeq System as 87-base-pair reads. In the paper's pipeline: A later analysis counted tens of millions of unique TCR beta chains across the 700 or so repertoires, and roughly 10 million of these chains were shared by at least two donors. A nearest-neighbor algorithm error-corrected the raw reads and collapsed the reads into unique sequences, merging closely related sequences to remove PCR and sequencing errors. Alignment of CDR3 sequences to IMGT reference sequences was used to assign V, D and J gene segments. Each retained sequence needed at least a six-nucleotide match to both a V gene segment and a J gene segment. Rearrangements were classified as productive when the CDR3 lacked stop codons and remained in frame with V and J, and all other rearrangements were classified as non-productive. Following IMGT convention, CDR3 was defined as the stretch from the second conserved V-encoded cysteine to the conserved J-encoded phenylalanine. Sequences without an unambiguous match to a single V gene segment were excluded from the earlier analysis of 450 to 750 of the donors. An earlier analysis of some 500 of the donors classified V segments as functional when productive rearrangements were above 56.7% and as segregating when the standard deviation between donors was above 5%. A statistical classification framework was built to diagnose cytomegalovirus status from the catalog of TCR beta chain sequences. In a later analysis, V and J genes were assigned by comparing TCR nucleotide sequences against IMGT/GENE-DB human TR gene sequences. Using the TCRdist pipeline, a later analysis assigned CDR3 sequences along with most-parsimonious VDJ recombination scenarios. In a later analysis, every TCR beta chain was defined by the combination of its CDR3 amino acid sequence and its V-gene family, and reads without a unique V-gene family were dropped. A later analysis removed 592 highly shared, low-generation-probability nucleotide sequences to deal with suspected cross-contamination and a sequencing artifact. In a later analysis, a clonal expansion index for each public chain was calculated from normalized within-repertoire ranks of inferred template counts. A later analysis computed generation probabilities with a VDJ recombination model fitted to out-of-frame rearrangements, and checked the results against IGoR. In a later analysis, hypergeometric tests were used to score TCR-TCR, TCR-HLA and TCR-CMV co-occurrence, with a repertoire-size bias correction applied to TCR pairs. False discovery rates were estimated in a later analysis by permuting HLA or CMV assignments 20 times. A later analysis grouped co-occurring TCRs with DBSCAN, adding TCRdist sequence similarity when clustering within HLA-allele-positive subsets. Repertoires with fewer than 30,000 or more than 120,000 public chains were left out of co-occurrence clustering, as were a handful of repertoires with anomalous nucleotide sharing. Sourced from immuneACCESS, this table was stored by TCRdb with only in-frame sequences that have V and J called. A share of the clones is absent; for the studies checked, an unresolved V gene accounts for under half, and the remainder has no known explanation. V and J calls and clone size come straight from that table; D and trimming were deduced from the DNA. The sample yields some 150,000 clones; about three fifths were counted once. The biggest ten clones account for around 7.1% of the sample.

The cohort was made up of 666 healthy bone marrow donors. At the time of sampling, every cohort member was nominally healthy, though immune exposures that went unrecorded were likely present. The donor tested CMV seropositive and was one of the 289 seropositive cohort members. A peripheral blood sample was collected from each donor, and TCR beta sequencing was performed on peripheral blood mononuclear cells. The Qiagen DNeasy Blood Extraction Kit was used to extract genomic DNA from the blood cell samples. Sequencing used PBMCs. This receptor was taken from a woman in her sixties in good health and CMV-seropositive. The chain uses TRBV11-1 and TRBJ2-5, and 9 bases in between align with TRBD1. The DNA reads as follows: TGTGCCAGCAGCGACAGGGGGACCCTACAAGAGACCCAGTACTTC. The translation is CASSDRGTLQETQYF.